Listed below are T cell receptor beta chains from one sample, sequenced in a study of human T cells and chemical hapten exposure. From the RACE reads, TCRdb called clonotypes with MiXCR, one entry per CDR3 protein. The sample carries about 98,000 distinct CDR3 sequences, 10% to 11% recorded once. Sample: whole blood, taken in connection with sensitization to the hapten diphenylcyclopropenone (DPC). These receptors originate from a woman aged 55-75 years with alopecia areata. Some clones in this sample may be carry-over from other donors' samples. CDR3s include the opening cysteine and the closing phenylalanine or tryptophan. The D gene is left open where the match is weak. The size of a clone is reported for some rows only, either as once, few or many, or as a class for expanded clones.

clone_size	d_call	v_call	j_call	cdr3_nt	cdr3_aa
many	-	TRBV6-1	TRBJ1-2	TGTGCCAGCAGTGGCGGATTTCTTTTCGGCTATGGCTACACCTTC	CASSGGFLFGYGYTF
many	-	TRBV12-3/TRBV12-4	TRBJ1-5	TGTGCCAGCAGATGGACGGGCAATCAGCCCCAGCATTTT	CASRWTGNQPQHF
-	-	TRBV12-3/TRBV12-4	TRBJ2-1	TGTGCCAGCAGGGCTCTGACAGAATCCTACAATGAGCAGTTCTTC	CASRALTESYNEQFF
many	-	TRBV5-1	TRBJ2-1	TGCGCCAGCAGCTTTAGCCCAGGCGCCCAGGGCAATGAGCAGTTCTTC	CASSFSPGAQGNEQFF
-	-	TRBV12-2	TRBJ2-2	TGTGCAAGTCGCCCGCCAAAGGAGCGGAGTACTCCGAACACCGGGGAGCTGTTTTTT	CASRPPKERSTPNTGELFF
-	-	TRBV30	TRBJ2-3	TGTGCCTGGAGTGGGAGGGGCACGCAGTATTTT	CAWSGRGTQYF
-	-	TRBV9	TRBJ2-3	TGTGCCAGCAGCGTAGACCCAGGTGGGAGCACAGATACGCAGTATTTT	CASSVDPGGSTDTQYF
many	-	TRBV7-9	TRBJ1-1	TGTGCCAGCAGCTTAATGGAGAACACTGAAGCTTTCTTT	CASSLMENTEAFF
many	-	TRBV7-9	TRBJ1-1	TGTGCCAGCAGCTCCCGAGGAGGTGGCGATGGCACTGAAGCTTTCTTT	CASSSRGGGDGTEAFF
few	-	TRBV30	TRBJ1-2	TGTGCCAAAACGAATCTGGACAGCGACTATGGCTACACCTTC	CAKTNLDSDYGYTF
many	-	TRBV5-1	TRBJ1-6	TGCGCCAGCAGCTTGGACGGAAATTCACCCCTCCACTTT	CASSLDGNSPLHF
few	-	TRBV18	TRBJ1-4	TGTGCCAGCTCACCACCAGGGACCGGCGAAAAACTGTTTTTT	CASSPPGTGEKLFF
few	TRBD1	TRBV4-1	TRBJ2-1	TGCGCCAGCAGCCAAGCGGGGACAGTCATCAATGAGCAGTTCTTC	CASSQAGTVINEQFF
many	TRBD2	TRBV7-2	TRBJ2-1	TGTGCCAGCAGCTCCCGGACGGGACTAGCGGGGCTTGAGCAGTTCTTC	CASSSRTGLAGLEQFF
few	-	TRBV5-6	TRBJ2-3	TGTGCCAGCAGCTCCGTACTCACAGATACGCAGTATTTT	CASSSVLTDTQYF
many	-	TRBV9	TRBJ2-5	TGTGCCAGCAGCGTTTCCCAGGGGGGGAGAGGCCTACAAGAGACCCAGTACTTC	CASSVSQGGRGLQETQYF